The clone carrying this TCR beta chain was recorded at least ten times. Its specificity is unknown. Regions amplified from RNA transcripts were the TCR beta CDR3 regions. The HTBI primer set was used in a first-round RT-PCR of the TCR CDR3. Each CDR3 protein is one row after TCRdb ran MiXCR on the multiplex PCR reads. The sample carries under 750,000 distinct CDR3 sequences, around 20% recorded once. The data belong to a study of T cells in Graves' hyperthyroidism and ophthalmopathy. Study context: At the time of initial diagnosis and before any treatment, peripheral blood was collected. Study-wide findings and caveats: Most expanded thyroid clonotypes above 0.001 also appeared in blood. In validation, the model predicted ophthalmopathy. These predictions came a median about 6.2 months before onset.

This CDR3 is 15 amino acids long. Germline V gene lookup returns CDR1 SGHAT and CDR2 FQNNGV. After removal of 5 bases from V and 3 bases from J, the junction contained 7 bases not matched to a gene. The blood sample dates from first hyperthyroidism diagnosis, preceding any ophthalmopathy symptoms. This sequence originates from a woman between 45 and 60 years old with Graves' hyperthyroidism that later progressed to Graves' ophthalmopathy. The specimen was blood. The chain combines TRBV11-2 with TRBJ1-1; 9 positions agree with TRBD1. The CDR3 nucleotides are TGTGCCAGCAGCGAGGGACAGGGCGGCCACACTGAAGCTTTCTTT. Translation: CASSEGQGGHTEAFF.